This T cell receptor (beta chain) stems from a study of T-cell memory formation after mild COVID-19 (dated by TCRdb to the early 2020s). Regarding the research as a whole: TCR sequence clusters from the two donors were found to be largely donor specific. T-cell clones expanding and contracting after mild COVID-19 in a couple of donors were tracked by longitudinal TCRalpha and TCRbeta repertoire sequencing. Two young, previously healthy adult volunteers made up the cohort, one male and one female. The paper's findings and limits, for the study overall: Some responding clones were detected in pre-infection memory, suggesting pre-existing cross-reactive memory T cells joined the SARS-CoV-2 response. SARS-CoV-2 specificity was not confirmed for the second-wave clones peaking on day 37. Contracting CD4+ clones were found mainly in CM and EM memory subsets, while CD8+ clones were enriched in EMRA. Balanced CD4/CD8 phenotypes were observed for clones contracting from day 15 to 85, whereas a bias towards CD4+ was observed for a second wave of clones expanding from day 15 to 37. The study covered only a couple of mild cases, and larger cohorts including severe cases with pre-infection samples were considered necessary.

Sequencing was performed on an Illumina NovaSeq 6000. cDNA libraries for TCRalpha and TCRbeta were prepared by 5'RACE using constant-segment primers, with sample barcodes and unique molecular identifiers added. Trizol reagent was used to extract RNA from every sample. Amplification of the libraries took two PCR steps, and the second step added a second sample barcode plus Illumina TruSeq adapters. Libraries were sequenced on an Illumina NovaSeq with 2 x 150 bp paired-end reads. Per the authors' processing: Demultiplexing of reads and collapsing into UMI-guided consensus sequences were performed with migec v1.2.7. Using mixcr v2.1.11, UMI consensuses were aligned to TRA and TRB V and J templates and then assembled into clonotypes. A clonotype was counted as expanded or contracted only if both edgeR and NoisET called the change significant, with noise models trained on biological replicates. For edgeR calls, the thresholds were a false discovery rate-adjusted p below 0.01 and a log2 fold-change of 1. As an exploratory analysis of dynamics, max-normalized trajectories of the 1000 most abundant clonotypes were examined with PCA combined with hierarchical clustering. Each responding clone was given a CD4 or CD8 phenotype based on the CD4+ and CD8+ repertoires, which had been sequenced separately. TCRdb passed the public sequencing reads through fastp at Q25 and MiXCR, retaining productive beta sequences. Each record represents a unique CDR3 protein, reported with the most common genes and DNA among its rows. These V and J calls derive from TCRdb rather than the authors' analysis. In all, the sample holds about 470,000 distinct CDR3 sequences, and about 20% of those were seen once. 10% to 15% of the sample lies in the top ten.

The junction shows trimming of 2 bases on V and 0 bases on J, plus 16 bases between the germline ends. The CDR3 sequence holds 18 residues, the cysteine and phenylalanine included. The only DNA kept is the CDR3, 54 bases in frame from the first base. According to the germline V gene, CDR1 reads SGHTA and CDR2 reads FQGTGA. Ficoll-Paque density gradient centrifugation was the method used to isolate PBMCs. On this clonotype itself: Its antigen has not been determined. No much larger clone exists at a distance of one base, and base qualities are not known.

The TCR originated in an adult woman who had mild COVID-19 (a few samples of this study predate the infection). The sample titles of this study are shuffled in the database, so cell type and time point are left out; the donor was told from shared clones. The chain was built from TRBV7-3 and TRBJ2-2, with a tentative D gene TRBD1 over 6 matching bases. Material for sequencing was PBMCs or a T cell subset sorted from them (not recorded which). For the CDR3, the sequence is CASSLRDGQGPNTGELFF. The DNA sequence is TGTGCCAGCAGCTTACGCGACGGTCAGGGGCCGAACACCGGGGAGCTGTTTTTT.